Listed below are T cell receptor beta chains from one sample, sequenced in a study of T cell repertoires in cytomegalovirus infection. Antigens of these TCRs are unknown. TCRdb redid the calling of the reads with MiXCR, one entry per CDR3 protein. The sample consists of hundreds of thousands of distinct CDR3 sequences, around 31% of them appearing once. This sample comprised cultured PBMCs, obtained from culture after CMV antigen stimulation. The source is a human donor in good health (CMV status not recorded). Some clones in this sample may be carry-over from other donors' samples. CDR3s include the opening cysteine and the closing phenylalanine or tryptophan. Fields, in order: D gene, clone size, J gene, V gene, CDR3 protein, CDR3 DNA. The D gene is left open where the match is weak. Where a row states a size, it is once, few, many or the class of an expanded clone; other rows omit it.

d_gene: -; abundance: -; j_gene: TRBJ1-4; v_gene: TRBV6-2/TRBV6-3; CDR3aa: CASTNGQDEKLFF; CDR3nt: TGTGCCAGCACCAATGGGCAGGATGAAAAACTGTTTTTT
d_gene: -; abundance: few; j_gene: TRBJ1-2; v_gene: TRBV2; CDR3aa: CASTEGILFYGYTF; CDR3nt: TGTGCCAGCACGGAGGGGATCCTGTTCTATGGCTACACCTTC
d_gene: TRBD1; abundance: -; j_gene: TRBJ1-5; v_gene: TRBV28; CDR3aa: CASHSGGKPQHF; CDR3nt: TGTGCCAGCCATTCAGGGGGGAAGCCCCAGCATTTT
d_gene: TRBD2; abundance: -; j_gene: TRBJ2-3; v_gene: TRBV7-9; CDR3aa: CASSLGTSGRTNTQYF; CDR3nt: TGTGCCAGCAGCCTTGGGACTAGCGGGAGAACCAATACGCAGTATTTT
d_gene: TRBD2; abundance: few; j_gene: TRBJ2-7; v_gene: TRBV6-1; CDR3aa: CASSETSGGDEQYF; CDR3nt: TGTGCCAGCAGTGAGACTAGCGGGGGGGACGAGCAGTACTTC
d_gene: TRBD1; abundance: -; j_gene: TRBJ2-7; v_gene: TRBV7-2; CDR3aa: CASSLYGTGGDEQYF; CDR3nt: TGTGCCAGCAGCTTGTATGGGACAGGGGGCGACGAGCAGTACTTC
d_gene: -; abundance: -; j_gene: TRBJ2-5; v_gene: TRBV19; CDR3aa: CASSYLQGSVGSETQYF; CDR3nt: TGTGCCAGTAGCTACCTACAGGGATCGGTGGGGAGCGAGACCCAGTACTTC
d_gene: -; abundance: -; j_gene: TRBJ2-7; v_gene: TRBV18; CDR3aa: CASSLTEGEQYF; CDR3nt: TGTGCCAGCTCACTGACAGAAGGCGAGCAGTACTTC
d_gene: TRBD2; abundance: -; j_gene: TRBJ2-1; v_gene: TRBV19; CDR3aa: CASSTILTSGRDLEEFF; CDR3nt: TGTGCCAGTAGTACAATTCTGACTAGCGGGAGAGATTTAGAGGAGTTCTTC
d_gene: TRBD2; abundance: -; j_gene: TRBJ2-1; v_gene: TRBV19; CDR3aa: CASSEGLAGHEQFF; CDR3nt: TGTGCCAGTAGTGAGGGACTAGCGGGTCATGAGCAGTTCTTC
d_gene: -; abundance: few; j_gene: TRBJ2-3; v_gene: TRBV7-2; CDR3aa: CASSSGQYTQYF; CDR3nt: TGTGCCAGCAGCTCCGGCCAGTATACGCAGTATTTT
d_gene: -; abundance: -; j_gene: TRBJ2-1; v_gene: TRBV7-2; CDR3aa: CASSLGGAERTQFF; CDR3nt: TGTGCCAGCAGCTTAGGCGGGGCGGAGAGAACTCAGTTCTTC
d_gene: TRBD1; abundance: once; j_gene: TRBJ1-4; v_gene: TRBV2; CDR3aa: CASSKGQGTNEKLFF; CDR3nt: TGTGCCAGCAGCAAGGGACAGGGAACTAATGAAAAACTGTTTTTT
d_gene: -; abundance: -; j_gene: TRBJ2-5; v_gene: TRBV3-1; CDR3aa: CASSPLLGFQETQYF; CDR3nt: TGTGCCAGCAGCCCCCTGTTGGGGTTCCAAGAGACCCAGTACTTC
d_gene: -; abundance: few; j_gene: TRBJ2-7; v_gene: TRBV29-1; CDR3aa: CSVGGTGYEQYF; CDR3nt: TGCAGCGTTGGGGGGACTGGCTACGAGCAGTACTTC
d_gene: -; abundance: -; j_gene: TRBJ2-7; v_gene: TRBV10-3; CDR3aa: CAISGYTTSYEQYF; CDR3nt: TGTGCCATCAGTGGATATACGACCTCCTACGAGCAGTACTTC
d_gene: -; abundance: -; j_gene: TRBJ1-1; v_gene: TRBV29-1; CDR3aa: CSGRAEVEAFF; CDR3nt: TGCAGCGGACGCGCAGAGGTGGAGGCTTTCTTT
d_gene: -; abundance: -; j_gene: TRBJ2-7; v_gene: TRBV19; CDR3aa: CASSDRVAYEQYF; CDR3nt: TGTGCCAGTAGTGACAGAGTTGCCTACGAGCAGTACTTC
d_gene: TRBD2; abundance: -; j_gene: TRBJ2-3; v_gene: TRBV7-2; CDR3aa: CANSLAGADTQYF; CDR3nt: TGTGCCAACTCGTTAGCGGGAGCAGATACGCAGTATTTT
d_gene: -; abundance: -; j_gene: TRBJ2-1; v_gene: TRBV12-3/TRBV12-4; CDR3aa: CASRRAQAEQFF; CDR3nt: TGTGCCAGCCGGAGGGCCCAAGCTGAGCAGTTCTTC
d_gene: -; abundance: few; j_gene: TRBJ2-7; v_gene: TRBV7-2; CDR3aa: CASSRRQEDYEQYF; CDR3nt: TGTGCCAGCAGCAGAAGACAGGAAGACTACGAGCAGTACTTC
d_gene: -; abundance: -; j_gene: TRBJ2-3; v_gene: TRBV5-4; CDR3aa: CASSPPGDSASSTDTQYF; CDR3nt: TGTGCCAGCAGCCCCCCCGGGGATTCGGCCAGTAGCACAGATACGCAGTATTTT
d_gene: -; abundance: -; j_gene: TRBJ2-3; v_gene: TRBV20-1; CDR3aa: CSARILSPWDTDTQYF; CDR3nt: TGCAGTGCTCGAATCCTTAGCCCCTGGGACACAGATACGCAGTATTTT
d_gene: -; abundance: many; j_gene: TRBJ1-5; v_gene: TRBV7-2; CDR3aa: CASSLGQGWQPQHF; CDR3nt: TGTGCCAGCAGCTTAGGTCAGGGGTGGCAGCCCCAGCATTTT
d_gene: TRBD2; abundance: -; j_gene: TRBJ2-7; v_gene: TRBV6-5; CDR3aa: CASRPGLAGGPAEQYF; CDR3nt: TGTGCCAGCAGGCCGGGACTAGCGGGGGGTCCCGCAGAGCAGTACTTC
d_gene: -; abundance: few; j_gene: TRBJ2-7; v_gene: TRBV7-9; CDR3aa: CASSQLHSYEQYF; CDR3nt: TGTGCCAGCAGCCAACTCCACTCCTACGAGCAGTACTTC
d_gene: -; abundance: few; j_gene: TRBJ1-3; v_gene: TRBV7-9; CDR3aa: CASSFTVNPGNTIYF; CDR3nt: TGTGCCAGCAGCTTTACCGTCAACCCGGGAAACACCATATATTTT
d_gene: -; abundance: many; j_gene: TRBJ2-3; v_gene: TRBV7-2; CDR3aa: CASSDSGGTDTQYF; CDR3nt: TGTGCCAGCAGCGACTCCGGGGGCACAGATACGCAGTATTTT
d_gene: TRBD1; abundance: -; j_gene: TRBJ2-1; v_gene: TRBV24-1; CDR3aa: CATSGGQGSYNEQFF; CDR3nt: TGTGCCACCAGTGGCGGACAGGGCTCCTACAATGAGCAGTTCTTC
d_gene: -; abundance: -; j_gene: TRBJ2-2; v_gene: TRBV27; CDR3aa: CASSLLALTNTGELFF; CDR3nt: TGTGCCAGCAGTTTACTAGCCCTAACGAACACCGGGGAGCTGTTTTTT
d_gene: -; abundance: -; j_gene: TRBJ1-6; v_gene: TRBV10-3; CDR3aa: CAISVNPAGNGNSPLHF; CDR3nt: TGTGCCATCAGTGTCAACCCCGCCGGGAACGGGAATTCACCCCTCCACTTT
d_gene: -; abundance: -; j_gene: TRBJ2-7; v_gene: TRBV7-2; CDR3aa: CASSPRGEAAYEQYF; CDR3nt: TGTGCCAGCAGTCCCCGAGGGGAGGCCGCCTACGAGCAGTACTTC
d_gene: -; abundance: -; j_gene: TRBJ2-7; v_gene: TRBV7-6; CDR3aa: CASSPGQRNEQYF; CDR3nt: TGTGCCAGCAGCCCGGGACAACGAAACGAGCAGTACTTC
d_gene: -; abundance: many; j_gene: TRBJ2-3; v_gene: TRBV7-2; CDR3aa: CASSPSGTRFTDTQYF; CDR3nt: TGTGCCAGCAGCCCCTCCGGGACGCGATTCACAGATACGCAGTATTTT
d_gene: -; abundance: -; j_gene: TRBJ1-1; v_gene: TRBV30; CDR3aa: CAWSYQDTEAFF; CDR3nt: TGTGCCTGGAGTTACCAGGACACTGAAGCTTTCTTT
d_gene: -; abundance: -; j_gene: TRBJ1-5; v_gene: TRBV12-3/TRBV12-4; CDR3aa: CASSLLHGGPQHF; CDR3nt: TGTGCCAGCAGCCTCTTACACGGGGGGCCCCAGCATTTT
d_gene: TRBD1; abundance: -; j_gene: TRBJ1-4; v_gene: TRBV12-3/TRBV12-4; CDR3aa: CASSFGQVNEKLFF; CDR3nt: TGTGCCAGCAGTTTTGGACAGGTTAATGAAAAACTGTTTTTT
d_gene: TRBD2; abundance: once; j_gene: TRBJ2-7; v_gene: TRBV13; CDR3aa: CASSLQGSGGNEQYF; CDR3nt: TGTGCCAGCAGCCTCCAAGGTAGCGGGGGGAACGAGCAGTACTTC
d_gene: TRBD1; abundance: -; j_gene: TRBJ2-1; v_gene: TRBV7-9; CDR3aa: CASRGQGAENEQFF; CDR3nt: TGTGCCAGCAGGGGACAGGGGGCGGAAAATGAGCAGTTCTTC
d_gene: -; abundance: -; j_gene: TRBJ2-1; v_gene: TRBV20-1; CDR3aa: CSASRRQGWGEQFF; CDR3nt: TGCAGTGCTAGCCGGAGGCAGGGGTGGGGTGAGCAGTTCTTC
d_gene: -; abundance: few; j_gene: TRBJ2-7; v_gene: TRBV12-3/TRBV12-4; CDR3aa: CASSLSGGTTEQYF; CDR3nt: TGTGCCAGCAGTTTGTCAGGGGGGACCACCGAGCAGTACTTC
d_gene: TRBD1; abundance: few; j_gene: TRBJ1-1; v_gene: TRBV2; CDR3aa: CASRAGTGVTEAFF; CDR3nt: TGTGCCAGCAGAGCCGGGACAGGGGTCACTGAAGCTTTCTTT
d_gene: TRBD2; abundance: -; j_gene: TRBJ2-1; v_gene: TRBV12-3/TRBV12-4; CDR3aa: CASRWTSGSGNEQFF; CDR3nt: TGTGCCAGCAGGTGGACTAGCGGGAGCGGAAATGAGCAGTTCTTC
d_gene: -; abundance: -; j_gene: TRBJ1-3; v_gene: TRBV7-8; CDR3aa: CASSPGFSGNTIYF; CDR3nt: TGTGCCAGCAGCCCCGGGTTCTCTGGAAACACCATATATTTT
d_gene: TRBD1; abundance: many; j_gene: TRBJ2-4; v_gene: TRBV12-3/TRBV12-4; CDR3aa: CASSQRRTGWDIQYF; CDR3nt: TGTGCCAGCAGCCAGAGGCGGACAGGGTGGGACATTCAGTACTTC
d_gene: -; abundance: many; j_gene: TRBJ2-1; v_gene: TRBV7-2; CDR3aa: CASWGIEGRFF; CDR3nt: TGTGCCAGTTGGGGGATCGAGGGGAGGTTCTTC
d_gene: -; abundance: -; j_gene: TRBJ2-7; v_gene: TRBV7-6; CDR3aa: CASSAGVDSYEQYF; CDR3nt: TGTGCCAGCAGCGCCGGGGTCGACTCCTACGAGCAGTACTTC
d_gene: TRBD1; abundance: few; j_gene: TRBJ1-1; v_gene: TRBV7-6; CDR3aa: CASSDRAGMAFF; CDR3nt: TGTGCCAGCAGCGACAGGGCGGGGATGGCTTTCTTT
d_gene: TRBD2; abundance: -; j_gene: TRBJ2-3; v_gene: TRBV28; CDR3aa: CASSSNSGRTDTQYF; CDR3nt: TGTGCCAGCAGTTCTAACAGCGGGAGGACAGATACGCAGTATTTT
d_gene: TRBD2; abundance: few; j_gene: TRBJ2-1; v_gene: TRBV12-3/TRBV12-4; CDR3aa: CASSRGAGGLSSYNEQFF; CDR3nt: TGTGCCAGCAGCCGAGGAGCGGGGGGACTTAGCTCCTACAATGAGCAGTTCTTC
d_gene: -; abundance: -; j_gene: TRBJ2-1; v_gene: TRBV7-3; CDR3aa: CASRRLPNEQFF; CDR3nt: TGTGCCAGCAGACGACTGCCCAATGAGCAGTTCTTC
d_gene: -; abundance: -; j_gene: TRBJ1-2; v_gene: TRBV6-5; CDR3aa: CASSSQDIYGYTF; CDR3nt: TGTGCCAGCAGTTCCCAGGACATCTATGGCTACACCTTC
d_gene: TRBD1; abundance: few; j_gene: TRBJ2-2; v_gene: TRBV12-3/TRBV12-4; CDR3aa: CASRERQGRTGELFF; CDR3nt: TGTGCCAGCAGAGAAAGACAGGGGAGGACCGGGGAGCTGTTTTTT
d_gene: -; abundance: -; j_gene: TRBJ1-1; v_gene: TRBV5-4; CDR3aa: CASSWGRALNTEAFF; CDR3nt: TGTGCCAGCAGCTGGGGTCGGGCATTGAACACTGAAGCTTTCTTT
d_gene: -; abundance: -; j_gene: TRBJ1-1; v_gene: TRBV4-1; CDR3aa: CASSQVPANTEAFF; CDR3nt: TGCGCCAGCAGCCAGGTGCCAGCCAACACTGAAGCTTTCTTT